The source of this T cell receptor beta chain is a study of blood T cell repertoires in COVID-19. The assay was immunoSEQ multiplex PCR, and TCRdb's table has in-frame clones only and misses some. The sample consists of fewer than 100,000 clones, around 87% of them appearing once. The CDR3 extends over 15 amino acids. The TCR originated in a woman older than 75 with acute or convalescent COVID-19. The sequenced material came from peripheral blood. The chain carries TRBV21-1 and TRBJ1-6. TRBV21-1 is noted as a pseudogene. The CDR3 loop reads CARARGNSYNSPLHF. CDR3 in DNA: TGTGCCAGGGCCCGGGGTAACTCCTATAATTCACCCCTCCACTTT.